This paragraph reports one TCR beta chain. This specimen belongs to a study of shared clonotypes between healthy human individuals. For sorted subsets, approximately 0.2 ug DNA per replicate equaled around 28,000 T cell genomes. Sequenced by immunoSEQ multiplex PCR; TCRdb stores in-frame clones only, minus some. This sample carries 2.5 million or so clones, roughly nine tenths of them seen once, and the ten largest clones take over 0.12%. The V segment lost 4 bases and the J segment 8 bases; nucleotides outside the gene matches: 10. The germline CDR1 and CDR2 sequences are SGHRS and YFSETQ. This CDR3 contains 16 residues. Naive CD4+ cells were CD45RA-selected; the remaining cells were memory.

The rearrangement joins TRBV5-1 to TRBJ1-6; 9 nucleotides line up with TRBD1. The clonotype originates from a man aged 18 to 35 in good health. The sequenced sample was naive CD4+ T cells sorted from blood. Subset in this sample: CD45RA+ positively selected. The CDR3 nucleotides are TGCGCCAGCAGCGGTTGGACAGGGGTGTTTGATTCACCCCTCCACTTT. This gives the protein CASSGWTGVFDSPLHF.